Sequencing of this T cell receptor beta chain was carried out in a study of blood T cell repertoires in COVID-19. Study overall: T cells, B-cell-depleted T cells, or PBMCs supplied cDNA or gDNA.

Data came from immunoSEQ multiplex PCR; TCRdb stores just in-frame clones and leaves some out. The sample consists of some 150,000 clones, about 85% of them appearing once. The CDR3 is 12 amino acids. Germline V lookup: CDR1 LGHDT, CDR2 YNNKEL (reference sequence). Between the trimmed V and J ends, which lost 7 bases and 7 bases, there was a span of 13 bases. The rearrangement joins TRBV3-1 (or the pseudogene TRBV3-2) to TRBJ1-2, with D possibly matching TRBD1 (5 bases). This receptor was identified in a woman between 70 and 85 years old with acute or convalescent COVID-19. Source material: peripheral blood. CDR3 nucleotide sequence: TGTGCCAGCATCGGGGGTAGGGGTGGCTACACCTTC. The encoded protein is CASIGGRGGYTF.